The 13 T cell receptor beta chains below come from one sample, sequenced in a study of blood T cell repertoires in COVID-19. This table comes from immunoSEQ multiplex PCR, and its TCRdb copy is limited to in-frame clones, with some not included. In the table there are 150,000 to 190,000 clones, roughly 85% of which are singletons. What was sequenced was peripheral blood. These TCRs come from a woman aged 60-70 years with COVID-19, enrolled during active disease.

This CDR3 is CASSLGNGSPSGYTF. Written as DNA, the CDR3 is TGCGCCAGCAGCTTGGGGAATGGGAGCCCATCCGGCTACACCTTC. This sequence joins TRBV5-1 and TRBJ1-2; no firm D call. Trimming cost V 0 bases and J 8 bases, with 17 bases left between them. The CDR3 runs to 15 residues. Looked up from germline, CDR1 is SGHRS and CDR2 is YFSETQ.

In this sample, this clone turned up a few times. The V call is TRBV5-1, the J call TRBJ2-2, with 13 bases aligning to TRBD2. J lost 6 bases, V lost 3 bases, and 2 bases had no gene match. Germline V gene sequence: CDR1 SGHRS, CDR2 YFSETQ. There are 15 residues in the CDR3. The CDR3 DNA is TGCGCCAGCAGCTCCGGACTAGCGGGAGCCGGGGAGCTGTTTTTT. Translated: CASSSGLAGAGELFF.

The V and J genes are TRBV9 and TRBJ1-3; no firm D call. The germline V and J ends were trimmed by 0 bases and 2 bases, with 9 bases remaining between them. The CDR3 is 15 residues long. Germline values: CDR1 SGDLS, CDR2 YYNGEE. The CDR3 region has the DNA TGTGCCAGCAGCGTAGCTTGGCAGGCTGGAAACACCATATATTTT. Translating it yields CASSVAWQAGNTIYF.

The genes are TRBV27 and TRBJ2-1; TRBD1 might be the D (6 bases). The CDR3 loop spans 17 amino acids. The ends were cut back, 2 bases at V and 3 bases at J, with 17 bases in the middle. Germline CDR1 reads MNHEY; CDR2 reads SMNVEV (reference sequence). The CDR3 DNA follows: TGTGCCAGCAGTTTAAGGTACGGGACACAAAACTACAATGAGCAGTTCTTC. Protein: CASSLRYGTQNYNEQFF.

The chain couples TRBV9 to TRBJ2-7, with 8 bases lining up with TRBD2. Germline CDR1 reads SGDLS; CDR2 reads YYNGEE. V shed 2 bases and J 1 base; nucleotides not matched to a gene: 2. This CDR3 spans 14 amino acids. CDR3 in amino acids: CASSVTSESYEQYF. CDR3 DNA: TGTGCCAGCAGCGTGACTAGCGAGTCCTACGAGCAGTACTTC.

The chain recombines TRBV3-1 (or the pseudogene TRBV3-2) with TRBJ1-2; D is uncertain. The CDR3 length is 14 residues. Germline V gene sequence: CDR1 LGHDT, CDR2 YNNKEL (reference sequence). The V end lost 3 bases, the J end lost 8 bases, and 16 bases lay between the germline ends. The CDR3 here is CASSHMGGLPGYTF. The CDR3 DNA follows: TGTGCCAGCAGCCATATGGGCGGGCTGCCAGGCTACACCTTC.

The genes are TRBV9 and TRBJ1-2, with 7 bases fitting TRBD1. The CDR3 loop spans 17 amino acids. V shed 3 bases, J shed 4 bases, and the junction held 15 bases outside the gene matches. In germline, CDR1 is SGDLS, CDR2 YYNGEE. The CDR3 DNA follows: TGTGCCAGCAGCGACCCCTTAGGGACAGAGATATCCTATGGCTACACCTTC. It specifies CASSDPLGTEISYGYTF.

The chain recombines TRBV9 with TRBJ2-3; D uncertain. Per germline, CDR1 SGDLS and CDR2 YYNGEE. This CDR3 has 14 residues. V was cut by 0 bases and J by 0 bases, with 5 bases left in between. This chain's CDR3 is CASSVVGSTDTQYF. CDR3 bases: TGTGCCAGCAGCGTAGTCGGGAGCACAGATACGCAGTATTTT.

V usage is TRBV7-6 and J usage is TRBJ1-6; D perhaps matches TRBD1 (6 bases). Trimming pared 5 bases from V and 6 bases from J, leaving 11 bases between. Germline V gives CDR1 SGHVS, CDR2 FNYEAQ. This CDR3 comprises 14 residues. This chain's CDR3 is CASSLGHLNSPLHF. DNA for the CDR3: TGTGCCAGCAGCCTGGGACACCTTAATTCACCCCTCCACTTT.

Turning to this clone: Different DNA sequences within this sample yield the same CDR3. This chain uses TRBV29-1 with TRBJ1-1; a possible D gene is TRBD1 (6 bases). V was cut by 4 bases and J by 1 base, with 7 bases left in between. CDR3 length: 12 amino acids. Germline V CDR1 and CDR2: SQVTM, ANQGSEA. The CDR3 spells CSVGTANTEAFF. Here the CDR3 DNA reads TGCAGCGTTGGGACAGCGAACACTGAAGCTTTCTTT.

J is TRBJ1-3 and V is TRBV28; D gene uncertain. The CDR3 is 15 amino acids. V was cut by 4 bases and J by 6 bases, with 16 bases left in between. CDR1 is MDHEN and CDR2 is SYDVKM in the germline V gene. CDR3: CASSSRPSTQNTIYF. DNA of the CDR3: TGTGCCAGCAGTTCTCGGCCTTCGACTCAAAACACCATATATTTT. Full variable domain (rest looked up from reference TRBV28 and TRBJ1-3): DVKVTQSSRYLVKRTGEKVFLECVQDMDHENMFWYRQDPGLGLRLIYFSYDVKMKEKGDIPEGYSVSREKKERFSLILESASTNQTSMYLCASSSRPSTQNTIYFGEGSWLTVV.

The chain combines TRBV10-3 with TRBJ1-3; D is ambiguous. Germline lookup yields CDR1 ENHRY and CDR2 SYGVKD. Trimming pared 8 bases from V and 0 bases from J, leaving 11 bases between. The CDR3 consists of 14 residues. The CDR3 loop reads CAIYSGYSGNTIYF. The DNA for the CDR3 is TGTGCCATCTATTCAGGTTACTCTGGAAACACCATATATTTT.

This clone was observed a single time. The rearrangement uses TRBV6-4 and TRBJ2-1; TRBD1 aligns across 10 bases. The CDR3 spans 13 residues. The V gene's germline CDR1 is MRHNA and CDR2 SNTAGT. V lost 8 bases and J lost 11; bases outside the gene matches: 9. The CDR3 protein is CASQGQGSTQQFF. The CDR3 DNA is TGTGCCAGCCAGGGACAGGGGTCAACCCAGCAGTTCTTC.